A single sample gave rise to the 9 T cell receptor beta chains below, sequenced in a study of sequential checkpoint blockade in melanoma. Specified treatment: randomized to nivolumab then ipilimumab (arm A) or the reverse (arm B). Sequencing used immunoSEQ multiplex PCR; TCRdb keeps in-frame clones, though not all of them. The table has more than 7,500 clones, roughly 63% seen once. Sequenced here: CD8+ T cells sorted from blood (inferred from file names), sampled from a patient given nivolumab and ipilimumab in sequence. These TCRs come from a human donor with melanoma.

The CDR3 is CASSGGTAEAFF. The DNA for the CDR3 is TGTGCCAGCAGCGGGGGGACAGCCGAAGCTTTCTTT. The V gene is TRBV5-4, the J gene TRBJ1-1; 7 bases agree with TRBD1. The CDR3 totals 12 residues. Germline CDR1 and CDR2: SGHNT and YYREEE (reference sequence). V shed 4 bases, J shed 8 bases, and the junction held 5 bases outside the gene matches.

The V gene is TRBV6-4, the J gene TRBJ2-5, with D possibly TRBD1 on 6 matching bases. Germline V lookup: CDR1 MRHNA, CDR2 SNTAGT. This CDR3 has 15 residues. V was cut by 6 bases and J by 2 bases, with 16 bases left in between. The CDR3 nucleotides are TGTGCCAGCAGCCCCGAACAGGGAACGCAAGAGACCCAGTACTTC. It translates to CASSPEQGTQETQYF.

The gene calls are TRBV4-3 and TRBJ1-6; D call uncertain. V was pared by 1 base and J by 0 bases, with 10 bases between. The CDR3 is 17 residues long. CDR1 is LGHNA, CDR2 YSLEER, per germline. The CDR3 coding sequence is TGCGCCAGCAGCCAAGGGTACAGCAGCTCCTATAATTCACCCCTCCACTTT. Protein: CASSQGYSSSYNSPLHF.

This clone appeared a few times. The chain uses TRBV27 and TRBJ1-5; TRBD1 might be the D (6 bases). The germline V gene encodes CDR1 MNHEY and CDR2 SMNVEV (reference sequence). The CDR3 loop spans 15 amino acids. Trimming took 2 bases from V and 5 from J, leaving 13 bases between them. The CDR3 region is CASSLGTTGYQPQHF. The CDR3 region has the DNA TGTGCCAGCAGTTTAGGGACCACAGGGTATCAGCCCCAGCATTTT.

CDR3 sequence reads: CASGDWNQETQYF. CDR3 bases: TGTGCCAGCGGCGACTGGAACCAAGAGACCCAGTACTTC. This sequence joins TRBV5-6 and TRBJ2-5; D remains unclear. Trimming removed 7 bases at V and 0 bases at J, with 10 bases between. The CDR3 contains 13 residues. The V gene's germline CDR1 is SGHDT and CDR2 YYEEEE.

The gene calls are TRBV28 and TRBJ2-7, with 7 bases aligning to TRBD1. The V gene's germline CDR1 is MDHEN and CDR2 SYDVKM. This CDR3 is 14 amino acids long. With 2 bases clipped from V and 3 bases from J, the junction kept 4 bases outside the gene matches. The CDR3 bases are TGTGCCAGCAGTTTAACGCGACAGGGCTACGAGCAGTACTTC. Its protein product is CASSLTRQGYEQYF.

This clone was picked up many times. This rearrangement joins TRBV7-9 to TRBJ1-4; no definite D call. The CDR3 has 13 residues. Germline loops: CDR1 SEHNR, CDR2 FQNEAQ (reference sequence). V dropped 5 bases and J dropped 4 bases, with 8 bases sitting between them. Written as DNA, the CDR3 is TGTGCCAGCAGCAACAGAAATAATGAAAAACTGTTTTTT. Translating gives CASSNRNNEKLFF.

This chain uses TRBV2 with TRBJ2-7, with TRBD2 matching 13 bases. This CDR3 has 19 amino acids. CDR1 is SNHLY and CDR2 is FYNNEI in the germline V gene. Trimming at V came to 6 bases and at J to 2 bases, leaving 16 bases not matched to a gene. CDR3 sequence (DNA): TGTGCCAGCAGCGCCCCCTTACTAGCGGGAGGGCCCCAAACCTACGAGCAGTACTTC. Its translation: CASSAPLLAGGPQTYEQYF. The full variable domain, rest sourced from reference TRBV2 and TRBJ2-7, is EPEVTQTPSHQVTQMGQEVILRCVPISNHLYFYWYRQILGQKVEFLVSFYNNEISEKSEIFDDQFSVERPDGSNFTLKIRSTKLEDSAMYFCASSAPLLAGGPQTYEQYFGPGTRLTVT.

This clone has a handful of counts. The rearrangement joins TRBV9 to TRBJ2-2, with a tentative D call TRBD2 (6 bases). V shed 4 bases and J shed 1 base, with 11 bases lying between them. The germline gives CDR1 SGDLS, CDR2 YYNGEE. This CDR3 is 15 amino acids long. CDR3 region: CASSYYSGNTGELFF. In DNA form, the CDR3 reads TGTGCCAGCAGCTACTATAGCGGGAACACCGGGGAGCTGTTTTTT.